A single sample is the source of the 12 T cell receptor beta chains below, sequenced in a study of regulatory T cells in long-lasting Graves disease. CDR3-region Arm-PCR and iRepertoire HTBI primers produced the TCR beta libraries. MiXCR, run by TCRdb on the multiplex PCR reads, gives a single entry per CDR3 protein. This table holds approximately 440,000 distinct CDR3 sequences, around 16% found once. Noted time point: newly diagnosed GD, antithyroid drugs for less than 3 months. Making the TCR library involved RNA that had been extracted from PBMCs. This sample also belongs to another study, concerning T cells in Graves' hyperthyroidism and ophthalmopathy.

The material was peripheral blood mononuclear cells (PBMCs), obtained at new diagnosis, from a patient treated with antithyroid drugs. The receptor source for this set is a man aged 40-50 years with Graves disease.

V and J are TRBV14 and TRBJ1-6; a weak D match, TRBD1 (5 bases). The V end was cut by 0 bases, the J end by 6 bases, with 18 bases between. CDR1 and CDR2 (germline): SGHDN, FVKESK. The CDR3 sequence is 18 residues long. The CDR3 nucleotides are TGTGCCAGCAGCCAAGATCTTCGGGGGAGTAACGGTAATTCACCCCTCCACTTT. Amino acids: CASSQDLRGSNGNSPLHF. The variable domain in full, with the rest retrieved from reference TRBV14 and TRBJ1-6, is EAGVTQFPSHSVIEKGQTVTLRCDPISGHDNLYWYRRVMGKEIKFLLHFVKESKQDESGMPNNRFLAERTGGTYSTLKVQPAELEDSGVYFCASSQDLRGSNGNSPLHFGNGTRLTVT.

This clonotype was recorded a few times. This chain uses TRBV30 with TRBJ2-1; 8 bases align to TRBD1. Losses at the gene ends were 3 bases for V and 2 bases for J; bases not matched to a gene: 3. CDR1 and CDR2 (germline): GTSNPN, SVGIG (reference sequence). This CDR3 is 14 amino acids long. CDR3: CAWRGQGAYNEQFF. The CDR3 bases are TGTGCCTGGAGAGGACAGGGAGCCTACAATGAGCAGTTCTTC.

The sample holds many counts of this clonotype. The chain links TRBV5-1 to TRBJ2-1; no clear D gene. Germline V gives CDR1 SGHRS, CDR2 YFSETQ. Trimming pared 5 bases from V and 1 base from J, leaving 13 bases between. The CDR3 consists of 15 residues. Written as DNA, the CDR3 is TGCGCCAGCAGTAGAGTCCGAGAATCCTACAATGAGCAGTTCTTC. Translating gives CASSRVRESYNEQFF.

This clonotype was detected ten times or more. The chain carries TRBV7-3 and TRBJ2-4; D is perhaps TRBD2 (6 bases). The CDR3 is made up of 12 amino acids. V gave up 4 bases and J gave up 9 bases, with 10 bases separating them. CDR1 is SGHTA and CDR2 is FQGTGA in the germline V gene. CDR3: CASSSRGGIQYF. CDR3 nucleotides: TGTGCCAGCAGCTCTCGGGGAGGCATTCAGTACTTC.

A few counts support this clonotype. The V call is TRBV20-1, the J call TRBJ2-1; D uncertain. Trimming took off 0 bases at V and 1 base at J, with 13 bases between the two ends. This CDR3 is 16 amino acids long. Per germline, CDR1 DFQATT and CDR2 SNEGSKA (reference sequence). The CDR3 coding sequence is TGCAGTGCTAGAGAGTTGGCAGGAGATTCCTACAATGAGCAGTTCTTC. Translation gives CSARELAGDSYNEQFF.

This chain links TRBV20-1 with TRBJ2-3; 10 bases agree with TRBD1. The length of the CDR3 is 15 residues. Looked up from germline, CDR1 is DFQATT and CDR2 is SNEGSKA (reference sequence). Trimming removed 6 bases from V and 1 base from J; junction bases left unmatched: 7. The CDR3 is CSASPGTGGTDTQYF. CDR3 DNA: TGCAGTGCCAGTCCCGGGACAGGGGGCACAGATACGCAGTATTTT.

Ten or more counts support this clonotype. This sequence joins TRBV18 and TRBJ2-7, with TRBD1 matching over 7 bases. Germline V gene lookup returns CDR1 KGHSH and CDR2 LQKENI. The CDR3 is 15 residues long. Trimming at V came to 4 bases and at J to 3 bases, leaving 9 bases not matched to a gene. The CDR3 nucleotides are TGTGCCAGCTCACGCCAACCGGGACAGAGCTACGAGCAGTACTTC. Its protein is CASSRQPGQSYEQYF.

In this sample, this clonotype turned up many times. DNA for the CDR3: TGTGCCAGCAGTTTTACGGACTCGATGGGGTACAATGAGCAGTTCTTC. Translation: CASSFTDSMGYNEQFF. The V call is TRBV6-5, the J call TRBJ2-1; TRBD2 is a possible D gene (5 bases). V was shortened by 4 bases and J by 4 bases, with 17 bases between the two germline ends. Germline V gives CDR1 MNHEY, CDR2 SVGAGI. This CDR3 region has 16 residues.

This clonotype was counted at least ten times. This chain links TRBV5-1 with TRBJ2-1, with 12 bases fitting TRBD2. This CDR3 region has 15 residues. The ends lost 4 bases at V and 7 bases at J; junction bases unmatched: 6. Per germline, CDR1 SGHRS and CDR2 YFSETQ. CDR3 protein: CASSTTSGRMNEQFF. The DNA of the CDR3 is TGCGCCAGCAGCACTACTAGCGGGAGGATGAATGAGCAGTTCTTC.

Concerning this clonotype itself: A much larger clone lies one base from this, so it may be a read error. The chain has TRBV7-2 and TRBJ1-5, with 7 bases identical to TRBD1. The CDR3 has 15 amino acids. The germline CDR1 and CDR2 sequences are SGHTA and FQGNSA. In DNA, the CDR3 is TGTGTCAGCAGCCGGGCCGGGACAGAAAATCAGCCCCAGCATTTT. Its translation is CVSSRAGTENQPQHF.

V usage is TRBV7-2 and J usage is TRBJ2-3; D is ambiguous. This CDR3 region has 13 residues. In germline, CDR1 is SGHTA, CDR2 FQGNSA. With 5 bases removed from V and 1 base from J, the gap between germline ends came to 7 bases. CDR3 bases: TGTGCCAGCAGCCCAGTGGGCACAGATACGCAGTATTTT. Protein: CASSPVGTDTQYF.

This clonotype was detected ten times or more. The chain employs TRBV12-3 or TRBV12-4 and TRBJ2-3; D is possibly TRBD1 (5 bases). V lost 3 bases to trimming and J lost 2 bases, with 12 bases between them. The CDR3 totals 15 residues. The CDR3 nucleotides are TGTGCCAGCAGTTTTTACCAGGGCCTCACAGATACGCAGTATTTT. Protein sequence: CASSFYQGLTDTQYF.